This is a list of T cell receptor beta chains from one sample in a study of blood T cell repertoires in COVID-19. Libraries were prepared by immunoSEQ multiplex PCR; TCRdb keeps only in-frame clonotypes and omits some of them. The sample lists 330,000 or so clones, roughly 90% occurring once. Source material: PBMCs or T cells enriched from blood (not recorded which). All receptors derive from a woman in her twenties or thirties who had been exposed to COVID-19. Both conserved end residues are part of each CDR3. Each record gives: V gene, CDR3 length, clone size, D gene, J gene, CDR3 DNA, CDR3 protein. A D gene is named only where the DNA matches it firmly. Size is stated for part of the rows, as once, few or many counts, or as a class when the clone is expanded.

TRBV11-2	14	once	-	TRBJ1-3	TGTGCCAGCAGCTTGGGGCCCTCTGGAAACACCATATATTTT	CASSLGPSGNTIYF
TRBV2	15	-	-	TRBJ1-3	TGTGCCAGCAGTTTACAGGGTCCCGCTGGAAACACCATATATTTT	CASSLQGPAGNTIYF
TRBV29-1	12	-	-	TRBJ2-5	TGCAGCGTTGGACTACCACAAGAGACCCAGTACTTC	CSVGLPQETQYF
TRBV10-1	15	-	TRBD2	TRBJ2-3	TGCGCCAGCAGTGAGGTTAGCGGGACCCAAGATACGCAGTATTTT	CASSEVSGTQDTQYF
TRBV14	17	-	TRBD2	TRBJ2-7	TGTGCCAGCAGCCGGCCTGCTACTAGCGGGAGTGCCTACGAGCAGTACTTC	CASSRPATSGSAYEQYF
TRBV28	18	-	TRBD2	TRBJ2-3	TGTGCCAGCAGTTTGGGGGAAACTAGCGGGAGGGGCACAGATACGCAGTATTTT	CASSLGETSGRGTDTQYF
TRBV5-1	13	-	TRBD1	TRBJ2-4	TGCGCCAGCAGACTGGGACAGGAAAACATTCAGTACTTC	CASRLGQENIQYF
TRBV3-1/TRBV3-2	16	few	TRBD1	TRBJ1-2	TGTGCCAGCAGCCCCCGGGACAGGGAAGAGACGGGCGGCTACACCTTC	CASSPRDREETGGYTF
TRBV5-5	13	once	-	TRBJ1-2	TGTGCCAGCAGCTGGGACACTGTCTATGGCTACACCTTC	CASSWDTVYGYTF
TRBV15	13	-	-	TRBJ2-1	TGTGCCACCCCACAGGGAAGGTACAATGAGCAGTTCTTC	CATPQGRYNEQFF
TRBV6-2/TRBV6-3	13	-	TRBD1	TRBJ1-1	TGTGCCAGCAGTCGCCCACAGGGGACTGAAGCTTTCTTT	CASSRPQGTEAFF
TRBV12-3/TRBV12-4	13	-	-	TRBJ2-3	TGTGCCAGCAGGGAGGGAGCTACAGATACGCAGTATTTT	CASREGATDTQYF
TRBV15	17	-	-	TRBJ2-1	TGTGCCACCAGCAGGGATAATAGCCCTTTTACGTACAATGAGCAGTTCTTC	CATSRDNSPFTYNEQFF
TRBV6-5	16	-	-	TRBJ1-4	TGTGCCAGCAGTTCCTCCAGGGGCCCAACTAATGAAAAACTGTTTTTT	CASSSSRGPTNEKLFF